A selection of T cell receptor beta chains follows, all from one sample in a study of CD8 T cells in Susac syndrome. TCRdb used MiXCR to reprocess the immunoSEQ multiplex PCR reads, holding one entry per CDR3 protein. The data show roughly 130,000 distinct CDR3 sequences, around 94% seen once. Sequenced input: CD4+ T cells from PBMCs. These receptors came from a human donor with multiple sclerosis. CDR3s include the opening cysteine and the closing phenylalanine or tryptophan. The D gene is left open where the match is weak. Part of the rows lack a size; the others show once, few, many or a class for expanded clones.

v_gene	j_gene	abundance	d_gene	CDR3aa	CDR3nt
TRBV19	TRBJ1-1	-	-	CASAPLRGYTEAFF	TGTGCCAGTGCACCGCTGAGGGGTTATACTGAAGCTTTCTTT
TRBV5-1	TRBJ2-5	-	TRBD2	CASSRGLAGLQETQYF	TGCGCCAGCAGCCGAGGACTAGCGGGGTTACAAGAGACCCAGTACTTC
TRBV12-3/TRBV12-4	TRBJ2-6	-	-	CASRIRGGSSGANVLTF	TGTGCCAGCAGGATCAGGGGGGGAAGCTCTGGGGCCAACGTCCTGACTTTC
TRBV11-2	TRBJ2-1	once	-	CASSQQSTPVDEQFF	TGTGCCAGCAGCCAACAGTCAACGCCGGTGGATGAGCAGTTCTTC
TRBV14	TRBJ1-1	-	TRBD1	CASSPQGRNAMNTEAFF	TGTGCCAGCAGCCCACAGGGGAGGAATGCAATGAACACTGAAGCTTTCTTT
TRBV12-3/TRBV12-4	TRBJ1-2	-	TRBD1	CASRSTGDYGYTF	TGTGCCAGCAGGTCGACAGGGGACTATGGCTACACCTTC
TRBV10-2	TRBJ2-2	-	-	CASSAVGGELFF	TGCGCCAGCAGTGCGGTTGGCGGGGAGCTGTTTTTT
TRBV7-2	TRBJ1-1	-	TRBD1	CASSFRGTANTEAFF	TGTGCCAGCAGCTTCCGGGGGACAGCGAACACTGAAGCTTTCTTT
TRBV19	TRBJ2-1	-	TRBD1	CASRDRAGYNEQFF	TGTGCCAGCAGGGACAGGGCGGGGTACAATGAGCAGTTCTTC
TRBV6-5	TRBJ1-5	-	-	CASQDRASNQPQHF	TGTGCCAGCCAGGACAGAGCCAGCAATCAGCCCCAGCATTTT
TRBV12-3/TRBV12-4	TRBJ1-5	-	-	CASSLMGQPQHF	TGTGCCAGCAGTTTGATGGGTCAGCCCCAGCATTTT
TRBV30	TRBJ2-5	-	-	CAWIHRVGETQYF	TGTGCCTGGATACACAGGGTGGGCGAGACCCAGTACTTC
TRBV18	TRBJ2-7	-	TRBD1	CASSPSTGNYEQYF	TGTGCCAGCTCACCATCGACAGGGAACTACGAGCAGTACTTC
TRBV6-5	TRBJ2-5	-	TRBD1	CASSSITTGTGETQYF	TGTGCCAGCAGTTCTATCACGACAGGGACAGGCGAGACCCAGTACTTC
TRBV4-1	TRBJ2-1	-	-	CASSQDERVSHNEQFF	TGCGCCAGCAGCCAAGACGAGAGGGTGTCCCACAATGAGCAGTTCTTC
TRBV5-1	TRBJ2-3	-	TRBD2	CASSLRGLAGHSDTQYF	TGCGCCAGCAGCTTACGGGGACTAGCGGGACACTCAGATACGCAGTATTTT
TRBV30	TRBJ1-2	-	TRBD1	CAWSRIGQGHYGYTF	TGTGCCTGGAGTCGCATAGGACAGGGGCACTATGGCTACACCTTC
TRBV9	TRBJ1-5	-	-	CASSGDGSNQPQHF	TGTGCCAGCAGTGGGGACGGTAGCAATCAGCCCCAGCATTTT
TRBV20-1	TRBJ1-2	-	-	CSVEGRGGYTF	TGCAGTGTGGAAGGGAGGGGTGGCTACACCTTC
TRBV2	TRBJ2-5	-	-	CASRTATQYF	TGTGCCAGCAGGACAGCGACCCAGTACTTC
TRBV6-2/TRBV6-3	TRBJ2-5	-	TRBD1	CASRSRDRKTQYF	TGTGCCAGCAGATCCCGGGACAGGAAGACCCAGTACTTC
TRBV29-1	TRBJ2-2	-	TRBD1	CSASDRDQFRSTGELFF	TGCAGCGCCTCTGACAGGGATCAATTCCGTAGCACCGGGGAGCTGTTTTTT
TRBV29-1	TRBJ1-1	once	-	CSVQNTEAFF	TGCAGCGTCCAGAACACTGAAGCTTTCTTT
TRBV3-1	TRBJ1-1	-	TRBD1	CASRPRDRERNTEAFF	TGTGCCAGCAGGCCGCGGGACAGGGAAAGGAACACTGAAGCTTTCTTT
TRBV12-3/TRBV12-4	TRBJ1-2	-	-	CASSFYNLPDYGYTF	TGTGCCAGCAGTTTCTACAACTTACCGGACTATGGCTACACCTTC
TRBV6-2/TRBV6-3	TRBJ2-5	-	-	CASSPLGREVGKTQYF	TGTGCCAGCAGTCCTCTGGGTAGGGAGGTTGGAAAGACCCAGTACTTC